This T cell receptor (beta chain) was sequenced for a study of Graves' ophthalmopathy and Graves' hyperthyroidism. As for the study in general: In this cohort's terms, stable hyperthyroidism meant no ophthalmopathy by 18 months of follow-up.

Germline-derived CDR1 and CDR2 are DFQATT and SNEGSKA (reference sequence). This CDR3 spans 15 amino acids. The TCR beta CDR3 regions underwent amplification from RNA transcripts. Second-round multiplex PCR followed a first-round RT-PCR using HTBI primers. TCRdb reprocessed the multiplex PCR reads with MiXCR, giving one entry per CDR3 protein. The repertoire holds about 1.2 million distinct CDR3 sequences, with less than 45% as singletons. Study conclusions and caveats: The model predicted progression of ophthalmopathy with a sensitivity of 70% to 71%, and its specificity was about 72%.

If patients had other autoimmune diseases, uncontrolled infections, pregnancy or lactation, they were excluded. Serum thyroxine and TRAb, along with clinical symptoms, thyroid ultrasound and orbital computed tomography, were what diagnosis relied on. Turning to this clonotype: Antigen specificity is unknown. Since a much larger clone is just one base distant, this may be a read error.

This chain uses TRBV20-1 with TRBJ1-5; D call uncertain. Sequencing used peripheral blood or thyroid tissue (not recorded which). The clonotype comes from an adult man with Graves' hyperthyroidism. For the CDR3, the DNA is TGCAATGCTAGAGATCCTAAAGGGATCTATCAGCCCCAGCATTTT. Translated, it gives CNARDPKGIYQPQHF.